Below, 26 T cell receptor beta chains from the same sample are listed, as sequenced in a study of CD8 T cells in ankylosing spondylitis. TCRdb analysed the 5' RACE reads with MiXCR anew, one entry per CDR3 protein. The table has tens of thousands of distinct CDR3 sequences, roughly 2.5% seen once. Input material: blood, either unsorted or a sorted T cell fraction (not recorded which). The origin of the receptors is a male donor with ankylosing spondylitis or in good health (not recorded which).

This clonotype was seen repeatedly, ten times or more. The V gene is TRBV9, the J gene TRBJ2-1; TRBD2 agrees at 12 bases. The CDR3 length is 16 residues. V lost 0 bases and J lost 4; bases outside the gene matches: 2. Germline CDR1 is SGDLS and CDR2 is YYNGEE. The CDR3 spells CASSVAGTSGYNEQFF. In DNA, the CDR3 is TGTGCCAGCAGCGTAGCCGGGACTAGCGGGTACAATGAGCAGTTCTTC.

This clonotype was seen repeatedly, ten times or more. The chain employs TRBV9 and TRBJ1-3; D is uncertain. Germline V CDR1 and CDR2: SGDLS, YYNGEE. The CDR3 length is 14 residues. Trimming pared 2 bases from V and 0 bases from J, leaving 6 bases between. CDR3 amino acids: CASSVESSGNTIYF. As DNA, the CDR3 is TGTGCCAGCAGCGTCGAGAGCTCTGGAAACACCATATATTTT.

This clonotype was seen ten or more times. V and J are TRBV9 and TRBJ2-3; TRBD2 agrees at 7 bases. The CDR3 runs 17 residues. Germline CDR1 is SGDLS and CDR2 is YYNGEE. V lost 4 bases and J lost 0; bases outside the gene matches: 11. CDR3 nucleotide sequence: TGTGCCAGCAGCCCCCTGGGGGGGAGCGGAAGCACAGATACGCAGTATTTT. Protein sequence: CASSPLGGSGSTDTQYF. Full variable domain (remainder filled in from reference TRBV9 and TRBJ2-3): DSGVTQTPKHLITATGQRVTLRCSPRSGDLSVYWYQQSLDQGLQFLIQYYNGEERAKGNILERFSAQQFPDLHSELNLSSLELGDSALYFCASSPLGGSGSTDTQYFGPGTRLTVL.

This clonotype has ten or more counts. The chain links TRBV9 to TRBJ2-1; D unresolved. CDR3 length: 13 residues. V lost 0 bases to trimming and J lost 6 bases, with 7 bases between them. Germline V gene sequence: CDR1 SGDLS, CDR2 YYNGEE. As DNA, the CDR3 is TGTGCCAGCAGCGTAGAATCACTCAATGAGCAGTTCTTC. It encodes CASSVESLNEQFF.

The sample holds many counts of this clonotype. The chain links TRBV9 to TRBJ2-2, with TRBD2 identical over 11 bases. V lost 3 bases, J lost 6 bases, and 1 base stayed unmatched. The germline CDR1 and CDR2 sequences are SGDLS and YYNGEE. The CDR3 sequence is 14 residues long. CDR3 region: CASSELAGAGELFF. CDR3 in DNA: TGTGCCAGCAGCGAACTAGCGGGAGCCGGGGAGCTGTTTTTT.

This clonotype showed up many times. The V and J genes are TRBV9 and TRBJ2-1, with D perhaps matching TRBD1 (5 bases). Germline V lookup: CDR1 SGDLS, CDR2 YYNGEE. This CDR3 has 16 residues. The V end lost 2 bases, the J end lost 1 base, and 13 bases lay between the germline ends. The CDR3 sequence is CASSVLGDRSYNEQFF. In DNA form, the CDR3 reads TGTGCCAGCAGCGTGTTAGGGGATCGGTCCTACAATGAGCAGTTCTTC.

This clonotype was counted ten times or more. The CDR3 is CASSAGGGGNSGNTIYF. DNA for the CDR3: TGTGCCAGCAGTGCCGGAGGGGGAGGAAACTCTGGAAACACCATATATTTT. The V call is TRBV9, the J call TRBJ1-3; tentative D call: TRBD1 (6 bases). Per the germline V gene, CDR1 is SGDLS and CDR2 is YYNGEE. Between the trimmed V and J ends, which lost 5 bases and 0 bases, there was a span of 18 bases. CDR3 length: 17 amino acids. The whole variable domain, remainder taken from reference TRBV9 and TRBJ1-3, is DSGVTQTPKHLITATGQRVTLRCSPRSGDLSVYWYQQSLDQGLQFLIQYYNGEERAKGNILERFSAQQFPDLHSELNLSSLELGDSALYFCASSAGGGGNSGNTIYFGEGSWLTVV.

This clonotype was seen many times. The chain joins TRBV9 to TRBJ1-1; possible D gene TRBD1, 6 bases. V lost 0 bases to trimming and J lost 1 base, with 10 bases between them. The CDR3 covers 15 residues. Germline V gives CDR1 SGDLS, CDR2 YYNGEE. In DNA form, the CDR3 reads TGTGCCAGCAGCGTAGTGGGGGGGCCGAACACTGAAGCTTTCTTT. It encodes CASSVVGGPNTEAFF. The variable domain in full, with the rest retrieved from reference TRBV9 and TRBJ1-1, is DSGVTQTPKHLITATGQRVTLRCSPRSGDLSVYWYQQSLDQGLQFLIQYYNGEERAKGNILERFSAQQFPDLHSELNLSSLELGDSALYFCASSVVGGPNTEAFFGQGTRLTVV.

This clonotype was seen repeatedly, ten times or more. J is TRBJ1-5 and V is TRBV9, with a tentative D call TRBD1 (5 bases). Germline lookup yields CDR1 SGDLS and CDR2 YYNGEE. V lost 0 bases, J lost 10 bases, and 17 bases lay in between. The CDR3 runs 15 residues. CDR3 amino acids: CASSVGVSWDGPQHF. CDR3 DNA: TGTGCCAGCAGCGTAGGGGTGTCGTGGGACGGCCCCCAGCATTTT.

This clonotype has ten or more counts. The rearrangement joins TRBV9 to TRBJ1-2, with a possible D match to TRBD1 (5 bases). The CDR3 contains 14 residues. Germline CDR1 is SGDLS and CDR2 is YYNGEE. Trimming cost V 4 bases and J 0 bases, with 10 bases left between them. The DNA for the CDR3 is TGTGCCAGCAGCTCCCGACAGTCTAACTATGGCTACACCTTC. Protein sequence: CASSSRQSNYGYTF. Full variable domain (outside the CDR3, taken from reference TRBV9 and TRBJ1-2): DSGVTQTPKHLITATGQRVTLRCSPRSGDLSVYWYQQSLDQGLQFLIQYYNGEERAKGNILERFSAQQFPDLHSELNLSSLELGDSALYFCASSSRQSNYGYTFGSGTRLTVV.

This clonotype showed up many times. The chain uses TRBV9 and TRBJ2-1; weak D call: TRBD1 (5 bases). The CDR3 has 12 amino acids. V was shortened by 1 base and J by 7 bases, with 6 bases between the two germline ends. CDR1 is SGDLS and CDR2 is YYNGEE in the germline V gene. The CDR3 region is CASSVKGNEQFF. DNA of the CDR3: TGTGCCAGCAGCGTAAAGGGGAATGAGCAGTTCTTC.

This clonotype has more than one count but fewer than ten. This chain uses TRBV9 with TRBJ2-3; 7 nucleotides line up with TRBD1. This CDR3 comprises 14 residues. The trim removed 3 bases at V and 1 base at J, leaving 2 bases unmatched. The germline CDR1 and CDR2 sequences are SGDLS and YYNGEE. DNA of the CDR3: TGTGCCAGCAGCGGGGGACAGCGCACAGATACGCAGTATTTT. Amino acids: CASSGGQRTDTQYF.

This clonotype was seen many times. The chain is built from TRBV9 and TRBJ2-2; perhaps TRBD2 as D (6 bases). Germline loops: CDR1 SGDLS, CDR2 YYNGEE. Deletions cut 3 bases from V and 4 bases from J, with 13 bases between. CDR3 length equals 15 residues. In nucleotides, the CDR3 is TGTGCCAGCAGCGGTCGGAGGGCGGGCACCGGGGAGCTGTTTTTT. This gives the protein CASSGRRAGTGELFF.

This clonotype was counted ten times or more. The gene calls are TRBV9 and TRBJ2-2, with 10 bases aligning to TRBD1. Germline V gives CDR1 SGDLS, CDR2 YYNGEE. This CDR3 contains 15 residues. V was clipped by 3 bases and J by 4 bases; unmatched bases: 3. As DNA, the CDR3 is TGTGCCAGCAGCGGGGGACAGGGGTTCACCGGGGAGCTGTTTTTT. Its protein is CASSGGQGFTGELFF. Variable domain in full (rest from reference TRBV9 and TRBJ2-2): DSGVTQTPKHLITATGQRVTLRCSPRSGDLSVYWYQQSLDQGLQFLIQYYNGEERAKGNILERFSAQQFPDLHSELNLSSLELGDSALYFCASSGGQGFTGELFFGEGSRLTVL.

There are many counts of this clonotype. The chain employs TRBV9 and TRBJ1-4; D not resolved. This CDR3 has 13 residues. Germline values: CDR1 SGDLS, CDR2 YYNGEE. V lost 3 bases and J lost 8, with 11 bases in between. CDR3 coding DNA: TGTGCCAGCAGCGCCCAAAGTGGCGAAAAACTGTTTTTT. Amino acids: CASSAQSGEKLFF. Full variable domain (outside the CDR3, taken from reference TRBV9 and TRBJ1-4): DSGVTQTPKHLITATGQRVTLRCSPRSGDLSVYWYQQSLDQGLQFLIQYYNGEERAKGNILERFSAQQFPDLHSELNLSSLELGDSALYFCASSAQSGEKLFFGSGTQLSVL.

This clonotype showed up many times. The J gene is TRBJ2-4, the V gene TRBV9, with a tentative D call TRBD2 (6 bases). The CDR3 contains 14 residues. The germline gives CDR1 SGDLS, CDR2 YYNGEE. V was cut by 0 bases and J by 8 bases, with 12 bases left in between. The CDR3 coding sequence is TGTGCCAGCAGCGTAGAACTAGGAGGGGACATTCAGTACTTC. Translating it yields CASSVELGGDIQYF.

This clonotype was seen more than once but under ten times. The chain couples TRBV9 to TRBJ2-3, with D perhaps matching TRBD2 (6 bases). This CDR3 is 12 amino acids long. CDR1 is SGDLS, CDR2 YYNGEE, per germline. With 5 bases removed from V and 3 bases from J, the gap between germline ends came to 7 bases. The CDR3: CASSLATDTQYF. CDR3 nucleotide sequence: TGTGCCAGCAGTCTAGCGACAGATACGCAGTATTTT.

By share of the sample, this clonotype is medium-sized. The chain links TRBV9 to TRBJ2-6; D remains unclear. Trimming removed 0 bases at V and 0 bases at J, with 4 bases between. The CDR3 length is 15 residues. Germline V CDR1 and CDR2: SGDLS, YYNGEE. CDR3 DNA sequence: TGTGCCAGCAGCGTAGCAAGCTCTGGGGCCAACGTCCTGACTTTC. Translating it yields CASSVASSGANVLTF.

There are many counts of this clonotype. This chain connects TRBV21-1 to TRBJ2-6; the DNA was not used to check the table's D call, TRBD1. TRBV21-1 has pseudogene status. The CDR3 sequence is 19 residues long. CDR3 sequence reads: CASSKVRGTGVSGANVLTF. In DNA, the CDR3 is TGTGCCAGCAGCAAAGTACGCGGGACAGGGGTCTCTGGGGCCAACGTCCTGACTTTC.

This clonotype was counted ten times or more. The chain couples TRBV9 to TRBJ2-7, with D maybe TRBD2 (6 bases). Trimming stripped 2 bases from V and 1 base from J, with 16 bases between. Germline CDR1 reads SGDLS; CDR2 reads YYNGEE. The CDR3 is 16 residues long. The CDR3 sequence is CASSVAFQAGSYEQYF. CDR3 coding DNA: TGTGCCAGCAGCGTCGCCTTTCAGGCGGGATCCTACGAGCAGTACTTC. The variable domain in full, with the rest retrieved from reference TRBV9 and TRBJ2-7, is DSGVTQTPKHLITATGQRVTLRCSPRSGDLSVYWYQQSLDQGLQFLIQYYNGEERAKGNILERFSAQQFPDLHSELNLSSLELGDSALYFCASSVAFQAGSYEQYFGPGTRLTVT.

This clonotype was counted ten times or more. This sequence joins TRBV9 and TRBJ2-7; TRBD2 matches at 7 bases. The germline V gene encodes CDR1 SGDLS and CDR2 YYNGEE. The CDR3 has 14 residues. The ends lost 3 bases at V and 3 bases at J; junction bases unmatched: 6. The CDR3 DNA reads as TGTGCCAGCAGCGCCAAAGCGGGAAACTACGAGCAGTACTTC. This sequence encodes CASSAKAGNYEQYF.

This clonotype appeared many times. V gene TRBV9 combines with J gene TRBJ2-7; the D gene is possibly TRBD1 (5 bases). Germline-derived CDR1 and CDR2 are SGDLS and YYNGEE. The CDR3 has 13 residues. The ends were cut back, 0 bases at V and 6 bases at J, with 10 bases in the middle. The CDR3 sequence: CASSVGDRTEQYF. CDR3 nucleotides: TGTGCCAGCAGCGTAGGAGACAGAACCGAGCAGTACTTC.

Many counts were recorded for this clonotype. The rearrangement uses TRBV9 and TRBJ2-2; tentatively, D is TRBD2 (6 bases). Trimming stripped 4 bases from V and 1 base from J, with 8 bases between. CDR3 length: 14 amino acids. Germline CDR1 SGDLS, CDR2 YYNGEE. The CDR3 coding sequence is TGTGCCAGCAGCCTTAGCGGGAACACCGGGGAGCTGTTTTTT. Translation gives CASSLSGNTGELFF.

Ten or more counts support this clonotype. V is TRBV9 and J is TRBJ2-2, with 8 bases identical to TRBD1. In germline, CDR1 is SGDLS, CDR2 YYNGEE. The CDR3 totals 16 residues. V gave up 4 bases and J gave up 1 base; unmatched junction bases: 6. The CDR3 bases are TGTGCCAGCAGCCCCACCGGGACAGGGAACACCGGGGAGCTGTTTTTT. Translated: CASSPTGTGNTGELFF.

This clonotype was seen at least ten times. The chain has TRBV9 and TRBJ1-2; 8 positions match TRBD1. This CDR3 spans 15 amino acids. CDR1 and CDR2 (germline): SGDLS, YYNGEE. V shed 0 bases, J shed 5 bases, and the junction held 6 bases outside the gene matches. The CDR3 nucleotides are TGTGCCAGCAGCGTAGATGCAGGGGGCGGTTATGGCTACACCTTC. Translated, it gives CASSVDAGGGYGYTF.

This clonotype came up many times. CDR3 sequence: CASTRDMMNTEAFF. CDR3 DNA sequence: TGTGCCAGCACCCGGGACATGATGAACACTGAAGCTTTCTTT. The genes are TRBV9 and TRBJ1-1; possible D gene TRBD1, 6 bases. The CDR3 contains 14 residues. With 6 bases removed from V and 0 bases from J, the gap between germline ends came to 12 bases. Germline CDR1 reads SGDLS; CDR2 reads YYNGEE.